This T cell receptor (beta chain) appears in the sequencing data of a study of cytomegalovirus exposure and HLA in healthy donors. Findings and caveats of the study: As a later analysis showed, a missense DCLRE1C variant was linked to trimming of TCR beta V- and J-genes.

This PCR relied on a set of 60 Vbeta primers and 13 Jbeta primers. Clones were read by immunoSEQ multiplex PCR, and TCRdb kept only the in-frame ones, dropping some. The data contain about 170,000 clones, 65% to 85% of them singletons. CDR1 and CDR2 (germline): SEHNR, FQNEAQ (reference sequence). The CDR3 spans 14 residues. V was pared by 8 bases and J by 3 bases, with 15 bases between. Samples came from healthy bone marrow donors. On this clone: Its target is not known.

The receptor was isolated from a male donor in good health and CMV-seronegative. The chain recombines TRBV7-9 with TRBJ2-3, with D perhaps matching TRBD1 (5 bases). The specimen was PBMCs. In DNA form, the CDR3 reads TGTGCCAGCGATCTTCTAGGGGTGACAGATACGCAGTATTTT. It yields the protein CASDLLGVTDTQYF.